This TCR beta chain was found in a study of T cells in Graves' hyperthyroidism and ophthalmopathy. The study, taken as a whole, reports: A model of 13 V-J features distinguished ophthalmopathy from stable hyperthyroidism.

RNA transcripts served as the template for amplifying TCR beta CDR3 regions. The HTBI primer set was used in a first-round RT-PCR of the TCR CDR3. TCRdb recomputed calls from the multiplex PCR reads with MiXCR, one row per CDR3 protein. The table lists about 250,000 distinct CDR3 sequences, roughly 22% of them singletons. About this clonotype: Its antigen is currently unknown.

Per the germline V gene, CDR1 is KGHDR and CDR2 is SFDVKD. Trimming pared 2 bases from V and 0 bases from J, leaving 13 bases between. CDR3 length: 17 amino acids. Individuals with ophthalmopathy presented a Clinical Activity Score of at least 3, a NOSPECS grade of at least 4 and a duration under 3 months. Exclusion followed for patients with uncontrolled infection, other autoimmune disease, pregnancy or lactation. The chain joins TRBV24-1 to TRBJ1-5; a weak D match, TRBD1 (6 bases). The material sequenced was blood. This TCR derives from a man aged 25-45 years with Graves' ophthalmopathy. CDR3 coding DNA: TGTGCCACCAGTGATTCTAGACAGGTGGATAGCAATCAGCCCCAGCATTTT. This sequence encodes CATSDSRQVDSNQPQHF.